What follows is one TCR beta chain and its context. The data originate from a study of T cell changes during pregnancy in multiple sclerosis. This CDR3 is built from 14 residues. V lost 8 bases to trimming and J lost 1 base; unmatched junction nucleotides: 5. From germline, CDR1 is GTSNPN and CDR2 SVGIG (reference sequence). Using immunoSEQ multiplex PCR, the repertoire was profiled, and TCRdb retains in-frame clones only, with some absent. The data hold tens of thousands of clones, with 93% observed a single time. The clonotype was recovered from a female donor with multiple sclerosis, enrolled in a pregnancy study. The genes are TRBV30 and TRBJ2-2; 9 bases fit TRBD1. Source: peripheral blood, taken in the second trimester of pregnancy. The CDR3 protein is CARRGQGNTGELFF. The CDR3 DNA reads as TGTGCCCGAAGGGGACAGGGGAACACCGGGGAGCTGTTTTTT.